Sequencing of this TCR beta chain was carried out in a study of molecular identifiers for immune sequencing clone quantification. Study-level results: Researchers reportedly could pick up spiked Jurkat TCR RNA from one cell mixed into one million naive cells. In CMV-specific effectors, clones above 20 copies held over 99% of molecules; naive, under 1%.

Source material for naive CD8 libraries was roughly 20,000 to 1,000,000 sorted cells, with 10%, 30% or 50% RNA. Preparation methods for the bulk TCR libraries were those previously described, with listed TCR primers. TCRdb used MiXCR to reprocess the PCR reads, holding one entry per CDR3 protein. The repertoire holds around 54,000 distinct CDR3 sequences, with less than 25% as singletons. Note on this clonotype: Its specificity is not known.

Sequenced input: naive CD8+ T cells from blood, with Jurkat cell RNA spiked in. Subset indicated: FACS-sorted CD8+CD4-CCR7+CD45RA+ naive T cells. This TCR derives from a human donor in good health. Some libraries in this study had Jurkat cell RNA spiked in.

The chain's CDR3 is CVSSLGYEQYF. The CDR3 bases are TGTGTCAGCAGCTTGGGGTACGAGCAGTACTTC. This chain uses TRBV5-3 with TRBJ2-7; D not resolved. TRBV5-3 is an ORF for which the function is uncertain. The CDR3 is 11 residues long.